This T cell receptor beta chain is drawn from a study of vaccination and CD4 T cells after COVID-19. In the study overall: Cells received overlapping spike peptides from SARS-CoV-2, HCoV-NL63, HCoV-OC43 and HCoV-229E as stimulation.

Sequence data for DNA of cultured CD4+ T cells were generated by the Oncomine TCR Beta short-read assay. TCRdb ran MiXCR on the PCR reads and lists one entry per CDR3 protein. The sample yields around 6,100 distinct CDR3 sequences, about two fifths seen once. Points on this clonotype: The antigen remains unidentified.

V was trimmed by 7 bases and J by 1 base, leaving 8 bases between them. The CDR3 is made up of 13 amino acids. From germline, CDR1 is LNHNV and CDR2 YYDKDF (reference sequence). Treatment of the sample: roughly 10-day PBMC culture with coronavirus spike peptide pools or control peptides (ViraFEST assay). Investigators obtained the unexposed donor's CD4+ T cells before the COVID-19 pandemic (2011-2018). The chain has TRBV15 and TRBJ1-3; no definite D call. The source is a human donor in good health. Sequenced sample: CD4+ T cells from blood, cultured in vitro. The CDR3 sequence: CATKSGSGNTIYF. CDR3 nucleotides: TGTGCCACCAAGTCGGGTTCTGGAAACACCATATATTTT.